This T cell receptor beta chain was sequenced for a study of T-cell memory formation after mild COVID-19. A 5'RACE reaction primed in the constant segment made cDNA libraries of TCR alpha and TCR beta, and these carried sample barcodes and UMIs. One entry per CDR3 protein results from TCRdb running MiXCR on the 5' RACE reads. The table has about half a million distinct CDR3 sequences, 15% to 20% seen once. On this clonotype: Antigen: not known.

CDR1 is SGHNT and CDR2 is YYREEE in the germline V gene (reference sequence). The CDR3 totals 11 residues. The V and J ends lost 5 bases and 15 bases, in that order; junction bases with no gene match: 7. Notes on the study in general: Pre-infection memory carried some responding clones, suggesting that cross-reactive memory joined. Second-wave clones reaching peak frequency on day 37 lacked confirmed SARS-CoV-2 specificity. Contracting clones from day 15 to 85 showed balanced CD4/CD8; later expanders favored CD4+.

The chain uses TRBV5-4 and TRBJ2-1; 8 bases map to TRBD2. The sequence was obtained from an adult woman who had mild COVID-19 (a few samples of this study predate the infection). Cell type and time point are not known. Sequencing input: PBMCs or a T cell subset sorted from them (not recorded which). The CDR3: CASSPGTRLFF. The CDR3 coding sequence is TGTGCCAGCAGTCCCGGGACTAGGTTGTTCTTC.